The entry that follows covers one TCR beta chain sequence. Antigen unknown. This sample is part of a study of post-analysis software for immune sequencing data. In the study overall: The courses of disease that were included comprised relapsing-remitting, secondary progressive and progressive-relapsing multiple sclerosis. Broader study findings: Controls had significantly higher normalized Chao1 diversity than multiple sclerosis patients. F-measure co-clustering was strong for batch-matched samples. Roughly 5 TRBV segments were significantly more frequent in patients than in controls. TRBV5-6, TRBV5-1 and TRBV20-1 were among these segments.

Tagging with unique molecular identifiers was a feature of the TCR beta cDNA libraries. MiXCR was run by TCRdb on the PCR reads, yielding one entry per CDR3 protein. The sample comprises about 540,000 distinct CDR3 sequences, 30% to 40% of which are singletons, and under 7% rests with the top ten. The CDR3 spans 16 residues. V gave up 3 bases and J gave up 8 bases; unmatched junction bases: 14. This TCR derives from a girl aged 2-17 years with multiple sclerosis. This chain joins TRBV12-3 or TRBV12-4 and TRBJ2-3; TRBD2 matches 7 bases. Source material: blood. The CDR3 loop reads CASSLLPSGAQTTQYF. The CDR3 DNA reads TGTGCCAGCAGTTTGCTGCCTAGCGGTGCACAGACTACGCAGTATTTT.